This is a list of T cell receptor beta chains from one sample in a study of blood T cell repertoires in COVID-19. Generated by immunoSEQ multiplex PCR, the TCRdb table keeps only in-frame clones and is missing some. The sample carries 250,000 or so clones, about 85% recorded once. Sequenced: peripheral blood. Every receptor here comes from a young man with active or convalescent COVID-19. CDR3s include the opening cysteine and the closing phenylalanine or tryptophan. Fields, in order: clone size, J gene, D gene, V gene, CDR3 protein, CDR3 DNA. The D gene is left open where the match is weak. Size tells how often a clone was seen (once, few, many) or the class of an expanded clone, and some rows leave it out.

clone_size: .; j_call: TRBJ1-1; d_call: .; v_call: TRBV4-3; cdr3_aa: CASSHRTADEAFF; cdr3_nt: TGCGCCAGCAGCCATAGGACAGCCGATGAAGCTTTCTTT
clone_size: .; j_call: TRBJ1-2; d_call: .; v_call: TRBV5-8; cdr3_aa: CASRATDFGYGYTF; cdr3_nt: TGTGCCAGCAGAGCGACAGATTTTGGATATGGCTACACCTTC
clone_size: once; j_call: TRBJ2-4; d_call: .; v_call: TRBV3-1/TRBV3-2; cdr3_aa: CASSQERVAKNIQYF; cdr3_nt: TGTGCCAGCAGCCAAGAACGGGTAGCCAAAAACATTCAGTACTTC
clone_size: .; j_call: TRBJ1-2; d_call: TRBD1; v_call: TRBV12-3/TRBV12-4; cdr3_aa: CASSKDRYYGYTF; cdr3_nt: TGTGCCAGCAGTAAGGACAGGTACTATGGCTACACCTTC
clone_size: .; j_call: TRBJ2-4; d_call: .; v_call: TRBV19; cdr3_aa: CASSTGMPKNIQYF; cdr3_nt: TGTGCCAGTAGTACAGGGATGCCCAAAAACATTCAGTACTTC
clone_size: .; j_call: TRBJ2-3; d_call: .; v_call: TRBV6-2/TRBV6-3; cdr3_aa: CASSYSYQGSVFRTDTQYF; cdr3_nt: TGTGCCAGCAGTTACTCGTATCAGGGTTCGGTTTTTCGCACAGATACGCAGTATTTT
clone_size: .; j_call: TRBJ2-1; d_call: TRBD1; v_call: TRBV29-1; cdr3_aa: CSVESRGFSNEQFF; cdr3_nt: TGCAGCGTTGAATCCAGGGGGTTCTCCAATGAGCAGTTCTTC
clone_size: .; j_call: TRBJ2-1; d_call: TRBD2; v_call: TRBV7-2; cdr3_aa: CASSFRTSGGNEQFF; cdr3_nt: TGTGCCAGCAGCTTCCGGACTAGCGGGGGTAATGAGCAGTTCTTC
clone_size: .; j_call: TRBJ2-7; d_call: TRBD1; v_call: TRBV5-6; cdr3_aa: CASSYRDSPYEQYF; cdr3_nt: TGTGCCAGCAGCTACCGGGACAGCCCCTACGAGCAGTACTTC
clone_size: .; j_call: TRBJ2-7; d_call: .; v_call: TRBV18; cdr3_aa: CASSPTSREQYF; cdr3_nt: TGTGCCAGCTCACCCACCTCTCGGGAGCAGTACTTC
clone_size: .; j_call: TRBJ2-7; d_call: .; v_call: TRBV28; cdr3_aa: CASSPILKTASSSYEQYF; cdr3_nt: TGTGCCAGCAGCCCAATTTTGAAGACAGCTTCAAGCTCCTACGAGCAGTACTTC
clone_size: .; j_call: TRBJ2-1; d_call: .; v_call: TRBV29-1; cdr3_aa: CSVLGRAQSYNEQFF; cdr3_nt: TGCAGCGTTCTCGGGCGGGCTCAGTCCTACAATGAGCAGTTCTTC
clone_size: many; j_call: TRBJ2-7; d_call: TRBD2; v_call: TRBV6-5; cdr3_aa: CASSSGLAGYEQYF; cdr3_nt: TGTGCCAGCAGCTCGGGACTAGCGGGGTACGAGCAGTACTTC
clone_size: once; j_call: TRBJ2-7; d_call: .; v_call: TRBV30; cdr3_aa: CAWSRYPREQYF; cdr3_nt: TGTGCCTGGAGTCGCTATCCTAGAGAGCAGTACTTC
clone_size: .; j_call: TRBJ2-5; d_call: .; v_call: TRBV14; cdr3_aa: CASSPRRGLKETQYF; cdr3_nt: TGTGCCAGCAGTCCTCGCCGGGGATTAAAAGAGACCCAGTACTTC
clone_size: .; j_call: TRBJ1-4; d_call: .; v_call: TRBV11-3; cdr3_aa: CASSPEVEF; cdr3_nt: TGTGCCAGCAGCCCGGAGGTAGAATTT
clone_size: .; j_call: TRBJ2-7; d_call: .; v_call: TRBV19; cdr3_aa: CASSIGDFTYEQYF; cdr3_nt: TGTGCCAGTAGTATCGGGGACTTTACCTACGAGCAGTACTTC
clone_size: .; j_call: TRBJ2-7; d_call: TRBD2; v_call: TRBV4-3; cdr3_aa: CASSEEGTSVRYEQYF; cdr3_nt: TGCGCCAGCAGCGAAGAAGGGACTAGCGTACGCTACGAGCAGTACTTC
clone_size: .; j_call: TRBJ2-7; d_call: TRBD1; v_call: TRBV18; cdr3_aa: CASSPPGQTYEQYF; cdr3_nt: TGTGCCAGCTCACCTCCGGGACAGACCTACGAGCAGTACTTC
clone_size: .; j_call: TRBJ2-1; d_call: .; v_call: TRBV2; cdr3_aa: CASRSDYSYNEQFF; cdr3_nt: TGTGCCAGCCGCAGCGATTACTCCTACAATGAGCAGTTCTTC